The 20 T cell receptor beta chains given below trace back to one sample, sequenced in a study of T cells expressing NK-cell markers. TCRdb re-analyzed the 5' RACE reads; it lists each CDR3 protein once, without DNA. This specimen shows around 550,000 distinct CDR3 sequences; the ten leading clones hold roughly 3.5%. Sequenced: blood T cells: a sorted CD56 or NKG2C T cell subset, CD4+ or CD8+ T cells, or bulk PBMC T cells (not recorded which). Receptors were obtained from a man aged 18-30 years in good health.

V and J are TRBV6-1 and TRBJ2-2. The CDR3 consists of 13 residues. In germline, CDR1 is MNHNS, CDR2 SASEGT. The CDR3 is CASRKGLAGELFF.

The chain carries TRBV6-1 and TRBJ2-3; with no DNA, the TCRdb D assignment of TRBD2 cannot be verified. This CDR3 spans 14 amino acids. Germline assignment: CDR1 MNHNS and CDR2 SASEGT. The CDR3 is CASRVAGGGDTQYF.

This chain connects TRBV24-1 to TRBJ2-3; TCRdb's D call of TRBD2 is untestable without DNA. In germline, CDR1 is KGHDR, CDR2 SFDVKD. This CDR3 is 16 amino acids long. CDR3 sequence: CATSDSLAGDVDTQYF.

The CDR3 sequence is CASSLQAGGGLYEQYF. The chain employs TRBV7-2 and TRBJ2-7; TCRdb outputs TRBD2, but without DNA this stays unchecked. The CDR3 is 16 residues long. The germline V gene encodes CDR1 SGHTA and CDR2 FQGNSA.

The chain recombines TRBV12-3 or TRBV12-4 with TRBJ1-5; TCRdb gives TRBD1 as the D gene, but with no DNA this cannot be confirmed. CDR3 length equals 14 residues. The CDR3 loop reads CASSPYRGRQPQHF.

The rearrangement links TRBV7-9 to TRBJ1-5. The V gene's germline CDR1 is SEHNR and CDR2 FQNEAQ (reference sequence). The CDR3 is 14 residues long. CDR3 sequence: CASSASVMNQPQHF.

The chain employs TRBV6-1 and TRBJ2-3; without DNA, the TCRdb call of TRBD1 cannot be checked. In germline, CDR1 is MNHNS, CDR2 SASEGT. The CDR3 is 15 amino acids. The CDR3 loop reads CASSEPGTGTDTQYF.

The V call is TRBV6-2 or TRBV6-3, the J call TRBJ2-2; TCRdb calls TRBD2, which cannot be checked without DNA. This CDR3 spans 13 amino acids. CDR1 and CDR2 from the germline V gene are MNHEY and SVGEGT. The chain's CDR3 is CASSWAVTGELFF.

V usage is TRBV28 and J usage is TRBJ2-7. Per the germline V gene, CDR1 is MDHEN and CDR2 is SYDVKM. The CDR3 is made up of 15 amino acids. CDR3 sequence: CASSFLVTRSYEQYF.

The chain has TRBV25-1 and TRBJ1-2; as DNA is missing, the TRBD1 call by TCRdb cannot be tested. Germline CDR1 and CDR2: MGHDK and SYGVNS. This CDR3 comprises 12 residues. The CDR3 protein is CASSAGGYGYTF.

This sequence joins TRBV4-1 and TRBJ2-3; TCRdb's D gene call, TRBD2, goes unchecked for lack of DNA. The CDR3 runs 16 residues. Germline V gives CDR1 MGHRA, CDR2 YSYEKL. The CDR3 loop reads CASSQEAGGPTDTQYF.

The chain links TRBV7-6 to TRBJ2-5. The length of the CDR3 is 14 residues. In germline, CDR1 is SGHVS, CDR2 FNYEAQ. The CDR3: CASSLASSQETQYF.

The chain is built from TRBV15 and TRBJ2-2. The CDR3 covers 15 residues. Germline CDR1 and CDR2: LNHNV and YYDKDF (reference sequence). CDR3 amino acids: CATSRASDNTGELFF.

The chain couples TRBV2 to TRBJ2-2; the TRBD1 assignment by TCRdb is unverifiable without DNA. Germline assignment: CDR1 SNHLY and CDR2 FYNNEI. CDR3 length equals 14 residues. The CDR3 sequence is CASSRQGGAGELFF. Together with reference TRBV2 and TRBJ2-2, the CDR3 gives the full variable domain: EPEVTQTPSHQVTQMGQEVILRCVPISNHLYFYWYRQILGQKVEFLVSFYNNEISEKSEIFDDQFSVERPDGSNFTLKIRSTKLEDSAMYFCASSRQGGAGELFFGEGSRLTVL.

This chain uses TRBV7-3 with TRBJ2-1; TCRdb reports TRBD2, a call that lacks DNA to check it against. The CDR3 contains 13 residues. Germline V lookup: CDR1 SGHTA, CDR2 FQGTGA. CDR3 region: CASSRTNNNEQFF.

The chain combines TRBV6-4 with TRBJ2-7; the TCRdb call, TRBD1, lacks DNA for checking. The CDR3 is 14 residues long. Germline lookup yields CDR1 MRHNA and CDR2 SNTAGT. CDR3 sequence: CASSEGRGPYEQYF.

The chain combines TRBV5-5 with TRBJ2-1. CDR3 length equals 15 residues. Looked up from germline, CDR1 is SGHKS and CDR2 is YYEKEE (reference sequence). The CDR3 is CASSLELSSYNEQFF.

The chain has TRBV24-1 and TRBJ2-5. CDR1 KGHDR and CDR2 SFDVKD come from the germline V gene. This CDR3 contains 15 residues. CDR3 sequence: CATSEPTGFQETQYF.

V usage is TRBV6-5 and J usage is TRBJ2-5. CDR3 length: 15 amino acids. Per the germline V gene, CDR1 is MNHEY and CDR2 is SVGAGI. The CDR3 sequence is CASSYSTWNPETQYF.

This chain uses TRBV29-1 with TRBJ2-4; TCRdb's D call of TRBD2 is untestable without DNA. The germline CDR1 and CDR2 sequences are SQVTM and ANQGSEA. The CDR3 runs 16 residues. The CDR3 sequence: CSVASLAGGYANIQYF.